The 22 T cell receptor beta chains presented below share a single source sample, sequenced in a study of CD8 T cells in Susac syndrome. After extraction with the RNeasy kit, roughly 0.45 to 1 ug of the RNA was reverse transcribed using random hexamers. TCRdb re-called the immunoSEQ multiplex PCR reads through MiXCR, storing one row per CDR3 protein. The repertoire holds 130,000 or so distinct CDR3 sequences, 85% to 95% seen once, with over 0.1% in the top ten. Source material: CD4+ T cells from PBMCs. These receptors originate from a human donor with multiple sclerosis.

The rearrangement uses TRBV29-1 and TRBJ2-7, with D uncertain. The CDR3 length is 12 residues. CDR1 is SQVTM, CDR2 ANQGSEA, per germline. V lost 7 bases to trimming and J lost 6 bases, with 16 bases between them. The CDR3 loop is CSAALGQREQYF. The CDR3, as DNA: TGCAGCGCCGCCCTCGGGCAGCGCGAGCAGTACTTC.

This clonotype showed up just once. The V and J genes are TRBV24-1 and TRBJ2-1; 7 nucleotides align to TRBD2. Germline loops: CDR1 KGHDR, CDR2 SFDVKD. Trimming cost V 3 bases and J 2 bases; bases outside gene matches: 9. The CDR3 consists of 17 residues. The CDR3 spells CATSDGRGRVPYNEQFF. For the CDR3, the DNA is TGTGCCACCAGTGATGGGAGGGGTCGGGTCCCCTACAATGAGCAGTTCTTC.

CDR3 nucleotide sequence: TGTGCCAGCAGTTCCGGGACAGGGCTTACCTACGAGCAGTACTTC. Residues: CASSSGTGLTYEQYF. V is TRBV28 and J is TRBJ2-7, with 9 bases that match TRBD1. With V trimmed by 4 bases and J by 2 bases, 6 bases remained unmatched. The CDR3 covers 15 residues. Germline V gene sequence: CDR1 MDHEN, CDR2 SYDVKM.

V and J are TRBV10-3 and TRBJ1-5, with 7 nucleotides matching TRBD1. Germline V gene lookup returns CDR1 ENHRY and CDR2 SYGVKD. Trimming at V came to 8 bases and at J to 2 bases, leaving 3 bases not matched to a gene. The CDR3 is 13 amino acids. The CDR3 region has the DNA TGTGCCATCCAGGGACAGCGCAATCAGCCCCAGCATTTT. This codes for CAIQGQRNQPQHF.

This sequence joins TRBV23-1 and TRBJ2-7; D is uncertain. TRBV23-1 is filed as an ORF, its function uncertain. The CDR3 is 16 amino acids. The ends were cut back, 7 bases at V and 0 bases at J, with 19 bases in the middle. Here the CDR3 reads CASTSSPPTPSYEQYF. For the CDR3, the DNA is TGCGCCAGCACCTCCAGCCCCCCCACCCCCTCCTACGAGCAGTACTTC.

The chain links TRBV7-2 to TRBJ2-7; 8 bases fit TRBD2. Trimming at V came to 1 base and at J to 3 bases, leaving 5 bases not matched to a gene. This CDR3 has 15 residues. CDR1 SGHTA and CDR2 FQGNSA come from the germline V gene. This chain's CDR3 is CASSLVSSGGYEQYF. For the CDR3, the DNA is TGTGCCAGCAGCTTAGTTTCCAGCGGGGGCTACGAGCAGTACTTC.

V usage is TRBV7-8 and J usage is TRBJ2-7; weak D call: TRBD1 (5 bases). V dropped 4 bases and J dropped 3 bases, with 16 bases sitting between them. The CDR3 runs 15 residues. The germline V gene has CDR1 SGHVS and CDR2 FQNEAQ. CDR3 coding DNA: TGTGCCAGCAGCTCCAACCGCAGGGTTGGCTACGAGCAGTACTTC. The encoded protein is CASSSNRRVGYEQYF.

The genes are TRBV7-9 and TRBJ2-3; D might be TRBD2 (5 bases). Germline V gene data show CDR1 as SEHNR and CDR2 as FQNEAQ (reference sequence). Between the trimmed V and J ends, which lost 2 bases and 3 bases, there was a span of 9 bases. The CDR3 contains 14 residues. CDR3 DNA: TGTGCCAGCAGCTTAAGCGGTCGGACAGATACGCAGTATTTT. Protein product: CASSLSGRTDTQYF.

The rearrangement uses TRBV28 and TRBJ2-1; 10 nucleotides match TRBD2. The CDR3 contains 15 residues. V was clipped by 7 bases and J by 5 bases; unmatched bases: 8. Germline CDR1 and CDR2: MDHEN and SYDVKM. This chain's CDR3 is CASITAGGPNNEQFF. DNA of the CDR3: TGTGCCAGCATCACAGCGGGGGGGCCGAACAATGAGCAGTTCTTC.

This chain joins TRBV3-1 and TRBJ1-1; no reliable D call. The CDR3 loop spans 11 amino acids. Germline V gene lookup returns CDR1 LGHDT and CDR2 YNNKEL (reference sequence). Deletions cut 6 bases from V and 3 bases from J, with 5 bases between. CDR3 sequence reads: CASSLYTEAFF. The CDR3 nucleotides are TGTGCCAGCAGTTTGTACACTGAAGCTTTCTTT.

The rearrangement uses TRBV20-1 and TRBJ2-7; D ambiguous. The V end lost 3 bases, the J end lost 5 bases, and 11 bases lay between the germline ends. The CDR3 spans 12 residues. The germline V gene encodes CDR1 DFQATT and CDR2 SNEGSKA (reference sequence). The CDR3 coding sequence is TGCAGTGCTAGTCCCAGGACCGACGAGCAGTACTTC. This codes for CSASPRTDEQYF.

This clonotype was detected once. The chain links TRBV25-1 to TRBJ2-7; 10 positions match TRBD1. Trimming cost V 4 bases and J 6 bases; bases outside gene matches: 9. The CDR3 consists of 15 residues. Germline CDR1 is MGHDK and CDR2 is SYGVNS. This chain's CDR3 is CASSGWGTGEIEQYF. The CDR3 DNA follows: TGTGCCAGCAGTGGGTGGGGGACAGGGGAAATCGAGCAGTACTTC.

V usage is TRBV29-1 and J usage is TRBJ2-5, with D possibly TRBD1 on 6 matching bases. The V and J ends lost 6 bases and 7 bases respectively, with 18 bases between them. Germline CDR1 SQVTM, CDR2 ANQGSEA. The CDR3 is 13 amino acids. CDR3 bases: TGCAGCGTAGAGGGGGTAGGGACAATGACCCAGTACTTC. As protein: CSVEGVGTMTQYF.

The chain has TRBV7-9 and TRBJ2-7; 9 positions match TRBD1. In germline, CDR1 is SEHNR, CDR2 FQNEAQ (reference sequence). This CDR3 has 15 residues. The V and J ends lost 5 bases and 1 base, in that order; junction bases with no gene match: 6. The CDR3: CASSDPGQGSYEQYF. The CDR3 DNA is TGTGCCAGCAGCGATCCGGGACAGGGTTCCTACGAGCAGTACTTC. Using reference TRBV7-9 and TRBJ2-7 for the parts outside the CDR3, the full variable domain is DTGVSQNPRHKITKRGQNVTFRCDPISEHNRLYWYRQTLGQGPEFLTYFQNEAQLEKSRLLSDRFSAERPKGSFSTLEIQRTEQGDSAMYLCASSDPGQGSYEQYFGPGTRLTVT.

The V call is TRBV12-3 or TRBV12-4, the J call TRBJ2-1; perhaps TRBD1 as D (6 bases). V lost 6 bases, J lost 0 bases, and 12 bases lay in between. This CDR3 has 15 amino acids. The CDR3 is CASRLDRSSYNEQFF. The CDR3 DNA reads TGTGCCAGCAGACTGGACAGAAGCTCCTACAATGAGCAGTTCTTC.

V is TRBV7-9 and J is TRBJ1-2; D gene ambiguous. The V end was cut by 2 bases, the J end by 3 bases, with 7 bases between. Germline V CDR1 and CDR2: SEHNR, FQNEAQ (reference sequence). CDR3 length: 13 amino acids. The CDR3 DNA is TGTGCCAGCAGCTTAACAGCAGACTATGGCTACACCTTC. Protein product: CASSLTADYGYTF.

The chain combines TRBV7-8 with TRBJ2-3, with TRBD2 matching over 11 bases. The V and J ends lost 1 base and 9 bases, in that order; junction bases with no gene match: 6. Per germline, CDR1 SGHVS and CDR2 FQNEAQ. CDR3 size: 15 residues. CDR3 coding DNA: TGTGCCAGCAGCTTAGGTCGCCTAGCGGGAGGAACGCAGTATTTT. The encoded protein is CASSLGRLAGGTQYF.

The CDR3 DNA reads TGTGCCAGCAGTTTCCCCGGGACAGATAACTATGGCTACACCTTC. Residues: CASSFPGTDNYGYTF. The chain has TRBV28 and TRBJ1-2; 7 bases agree with TRBD1. With 3 bases clipped from V and 1 base from J, the junction kept 5 bases outside the gene matches. This CDR3 has 15 amino acids. CDR1 MDHEN and CDR2 SYDVKM come from the germline V gene.

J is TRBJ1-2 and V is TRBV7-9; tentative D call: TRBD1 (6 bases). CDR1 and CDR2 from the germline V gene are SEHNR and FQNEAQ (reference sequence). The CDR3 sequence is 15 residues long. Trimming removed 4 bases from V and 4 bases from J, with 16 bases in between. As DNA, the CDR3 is TGTGCCAGCAGCTCGACGGGCGGGGGCTTCTATGGCTACACCTTC. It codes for CASSSTGGGFYGYTF.

The CDR3 nucleotides read TGCAGTGCCACAGGTCCTGCTCAATACGAGCAGTACTTC. It is translated as CSATGPAQYEQYF. The chain has TRBV20-1 and TRBJ2-7, with D possibly being TRBD1 (5 bases). V lost 6 bases to trimming and J lost 4 bases, with 16 bases between them. Per germline, CDR1 DFQATT and CDR2 SNEGSKA (reference sequence). This CDR3 is built from 13 residues.

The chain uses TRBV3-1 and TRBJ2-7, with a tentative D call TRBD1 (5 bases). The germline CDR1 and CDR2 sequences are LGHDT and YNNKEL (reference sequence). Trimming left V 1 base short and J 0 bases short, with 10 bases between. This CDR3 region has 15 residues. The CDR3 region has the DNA TGTGCCAGCAGCCAAGGCCCAGGGAACTCCTACGAGCAGTACTTC. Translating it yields CASSQGPGNSYEQYF.

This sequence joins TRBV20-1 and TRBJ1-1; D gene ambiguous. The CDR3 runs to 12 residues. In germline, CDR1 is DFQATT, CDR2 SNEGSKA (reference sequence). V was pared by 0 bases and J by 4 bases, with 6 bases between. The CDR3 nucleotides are TGCAGTGCTAGAGAAGGGTCCACTGAAGCTTTCTTT. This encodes CSAREGSTEAFF.